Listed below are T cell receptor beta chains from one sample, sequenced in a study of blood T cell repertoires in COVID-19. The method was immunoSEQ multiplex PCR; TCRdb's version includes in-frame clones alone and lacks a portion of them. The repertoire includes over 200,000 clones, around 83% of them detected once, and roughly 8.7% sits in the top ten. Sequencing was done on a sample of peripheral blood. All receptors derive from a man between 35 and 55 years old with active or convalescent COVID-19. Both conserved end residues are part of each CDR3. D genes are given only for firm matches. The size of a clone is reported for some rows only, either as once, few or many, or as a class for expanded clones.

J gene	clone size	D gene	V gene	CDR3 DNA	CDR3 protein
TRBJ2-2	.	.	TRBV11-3	TGTGCCAGCAGCCGAGACACCGGGGAGCTGTTTTTT	CASSRDTGELFF
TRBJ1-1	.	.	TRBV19	TGTGCCAGTAGTGTATTCGCCGGACAGCAGAACACTGAAGCTTTCTTT	CASSVFAGQQNTEAFF
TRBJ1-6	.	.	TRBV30	TGTGCCTGGAGTTTTGGACACCCTTCCTTCTCCTATAATTCACCCCTCCACTTT	CAWSFGHPSFSYNSPLHF
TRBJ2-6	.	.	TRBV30	TGTGCCTGGACTCCTGGGGCCAACGTCCTGACTTTC	CAWTPGANVLTF
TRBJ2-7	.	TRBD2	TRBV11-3	TGTGCCAGCAGCCAGCCGGGACTAGCGGGACCATACGAGCAGTACTTC	CASSQPGLAGPYEQYF
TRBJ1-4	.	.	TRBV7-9	TGTGCCAGCAGCTTACTGCCGGGACACCTTATTACTAATGAAAAACTGTTTTTT	CASSLLPGHLITNEKLFF
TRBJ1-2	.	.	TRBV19	TGTGCCAGTAGTATAGCTACAGAGGGTCGGGGCTACACCTTC	CASSIATEGRGYTF
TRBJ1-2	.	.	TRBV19	TGTGCCAGTAGTATAGACCCACAGCTTAACTATGGCTACACCTTC	CASSIDPQLNYGYTF
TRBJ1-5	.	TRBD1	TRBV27	TGTGCCAGCAGTATCGGGACAGGTCATCAGCCCCAGCATTTT	CASSIGTGHQPQHF
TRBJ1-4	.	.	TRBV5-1	TGCGCCAGCAGCTTGGTGGTTCGGGGAGGAGAGGGTGAAAAACTGTTTTTT	CASSLVVRGGEGEKLFF
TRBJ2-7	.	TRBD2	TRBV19	TGTGCCAGTAGTATAGCTCCGGGACTAGCGTCCTACGAGCAGTACTTC	CASSIAPGLASYEQYF
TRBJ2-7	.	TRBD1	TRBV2	TGTGCCAGCAGGAGGCAACAGGGGGACTACGAGCAGTACTTC	CASRRQQGDYEQYF
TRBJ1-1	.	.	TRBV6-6	TGTGCCAGCAGTTCTTCACAGCTAAACACTGAAGCTTTCTTT	CASSSSQLNTEAFF
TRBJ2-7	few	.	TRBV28	TGTGCCAGCAGTTCGCCGGGACTCCGCGAGCAGTACTTC	CASSSPGLREQYF
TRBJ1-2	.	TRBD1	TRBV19	TGTGCCAGTAGTCGACAGGGCATGGATGGCTACACCTTC	CASSRQGMDGYTF
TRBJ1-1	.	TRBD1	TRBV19	TGTGCCAGTTTGGGACAGATAAACACTGAAGCTTTCTTT	CASLGQINTEAFF
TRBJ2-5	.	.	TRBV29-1	TGCAGCGTGGGGAAAGGGGGTTCAGGTTACCAAGAGACCCAGTACTTC	CSVGKGGSGYQETQYF
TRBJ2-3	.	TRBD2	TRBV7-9	TGTGCCAGCAGCCCCATAACTAGCGGACTCACAGATACGCAGTATTTT	CASSPITSGLTDTQYF
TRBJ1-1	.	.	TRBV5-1	TGCGCCAGCAGCTTGGGGCGGGGACCGAACACTGAAGCTTTCTTT	CASSLGRGPNTEAFF
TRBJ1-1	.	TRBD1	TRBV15	TGTGCCACCAGCAGAGGAGGGACAGGGACAAGCACTGAAGCTTTCTTT	CATSRGGTGTSTEAFF
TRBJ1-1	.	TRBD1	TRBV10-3	TGTGCCATCAGCTCACCGGGACAGTCGAACACTGAAGCTTTCTTT	CAISSPGQSNTEAFF
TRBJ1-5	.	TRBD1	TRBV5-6	TGTGCCAGCAGCTCTCTCCAGGGGGGCAATCAGCCCCAGCATTTT	CASSSLQGGNQPQHF
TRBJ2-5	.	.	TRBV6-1	TGTGCCAGCAGTGAGTACCTAGCGCGGCAAGAGACCCAGTACTTC	CASSEYLARQETQYF
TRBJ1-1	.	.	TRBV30	TGTGCCTGGAGTGTCCACAGGGCTGCTTTCTTT	CAWSVHRAAFF
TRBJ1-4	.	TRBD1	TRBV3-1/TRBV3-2	TGTGCCAGCAGCCAAGGCGGAGCGGGACAGGGGAAAAGTGAAAGTGAAAAACTGTTTTTT	CASSQGGAGQGKSESEKLFF
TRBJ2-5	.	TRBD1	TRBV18	TGTGCCAGCTCACAATTCGGACAGGGGATCGAGACCCAGTACTTC	CASSQFGQGIETQYF
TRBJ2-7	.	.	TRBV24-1	TGTGCCACCAGTGACCAGGGCTACGAGCAGTACTTC	CATSDQGYEQYF
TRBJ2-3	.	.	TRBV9	TGTGCCAGCAGCGTAGGCCCTAGCGTTGGCACAGATACGCAGTATTTT	CASSVGPSVGTDTQYF
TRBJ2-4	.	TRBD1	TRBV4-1	TGCGCCAGCAGCCAAGCCGGGACAGGGAACATTCAGTACTTC	CASSQAGTGNIQYF